This T cell receptor beta chain came from a study of blood T cell repertoires in COVID-19. About the research overall: Donors in the United States, Italy and Spain gave samples during acute or convalescent COVID-19. The analysed material was cDNA or gDNA that came from T cells, B-cell-depleted T cells, or PBMCs.

Only one count was recorded for this clone. The CDR3 runs 16 residues. The germline V gene encodes CDR1 KGHDR and CDR2 SFDVKD. Unmatched junction bases numbered 10, after V lost 5 bases and J lost 3 bases. In the authors' methods: How many nucleated cells were present was estimated from reference gene primer amplification. Here immunoSEQ multiplex PCR was the method, and the copy in TCRdb shows in-frame clones only, minus some. V and J calls plus clone size are reproduced from that table; the DNA served to infer D and trimming. The data show approximately 150,000 clones, with 65% to 85% seen just once and around 10% held by the top ten.

Material: peripheral blood. This chain links TRBV24-1 with TRBJ2-3; TRBD1 matches at 7 bases. This clonotype originated in a man in his 60s with active or convalescent COVID-19. The CDR3 nucleotides read TGTGCCACCAGTGGGGGTAAGGGGGCGTTTACAGATACGCAGTATTTT. This translates into CATSGGKGAFTDTQYF.